What follows are 15 T cell receptor beta chains derived from one specimen sequenced in a study of neurological immune-mediated disorders. TCRdb processed the 5' RACE reads anew with MiXCR; each CDR3 protein has one entry. This table has about 66,000 distinct CDR3 sequences, 3.5% to 5.5% appearing once. The sequenced material came from PBMCs. These receptors originate from a man aged 25-40 years with multiple sclerosis.

This clonotype was detected many times. The chain links TRBV11-2 to TRBJ2-5; tentatively, D is TRBD2 (5 bases). V was cut by 5 bases and J by 1 base, with 8 bases left in between. Germline assignment: CDR1 SGHAT and CDR2 FQNNGV. The CDR3 is 13 amino acids. This CDR3 is CASSQTIQETQYF. CDR3 DNA sequence: TGTGCCAGCAGCCAGACTATCCAAGAGACCCAGTACTTC.

This clonotype was detected only a few times. The rearrangement uses TRBV6-1 and TRBJ1-5; unclear D gene. This CDR3 is 15 amino acids long. V was cut by 6 bases and J by 1 base, with 13 bases left in between. Germline values: CDR1 MNHNS, CDR2 SASEGT. The CDR3 coding sequence is TGTGCCAGCAGCCGGGCCATAAACAGCAATCAGCCCCAGCATTTT. This encodes CASSRAINSNQPQHF.

In this sample, this clonotype turned up a few times. The chain recombines TRBV9 with TRBJ1-4; D is uncertain. Trimming cost V 4 bases and J 8 bases, with 21 bases left between them. In germline, CDR1 is SGDLS, CDR2 YYNGEE. The CDR3 loop spans 16 amino acids. In DNA, the CDR3 is TGTGCCAGCAGCACCGGCGGATCCAATGTTGGGGAAAAACTGTTTTTT. It translates to CASSTGGSNVGEKLFF.

This clonotype was counted at least ten times. This chain links TRBV5-1 with TRBJ1-2, with TRBD1 as a possible D gene (6 bases). Germline V gene data show CDR1 as SGHRS and CDR2 as YFSETQ. The CDR3 has 13 amino acids. V lost 1 base and J lost 4, with 8 bases in between. The CDR3 coding sequence is TGCGCCAGCAGCTTGACAGGGTCCTATGGCTACACCTTC. It encodes CASSLTGSYGYTF. Drawing the rest from reference TRBV5-1 and TRBJ1-2, the complete variable domain is KAGVTQTPRYLIKTRGQQVTLSCSPISGHRSVSWYQQTPGQGLQFLFEYFSETQRNKGNFPGRFSGRQFSNSRSEMNVSTLELGDSALYLCASSLTGSYGYTFGSGTRLTVV.

The rearrangement joins TRBV6-2 or TRBV6-3 to TRBJ1-1, with 8 nucleotides matching TRBD1. The CDR3 runs to 14 residues. V shed 5 bases, J shed 4 bases, and the junction held 6 bases outside the gene matches. CDR1 is MNHEY, CDR2 SVGEGT, per germline. The CDR3 sequence: CASSTDRVGTEAFF. The CDR3 bases are TGTGCCAGCAGTACGGACAGGGTCGGCACTGAAGCTTTCTTT.

Details on this clonotype: This likely comes from a read error, as the CDR3 has no conserved phenylalanine or tryptophan at its end. This CDR3 is CASSFSGAYGYTN. The CDR3 nucleotides are TGTGCCAGCAGCTTCTCAGGGGCCTATGGCTACACCAAC. The genes are TRBV5-5 and TRBJ1-2, with D possibly being TRBD1 (6 bases). Trimming took off 2 bases at V and 4 bases at J, with 9 bases between the two ends. The CDR3 contains 13 residues. Germline-derived CDR1 and CDR2 are SGHKS and YYEKEE (reference sequence).

Points on this clonotype: A junction end diverges from the germline sequence, so it may reflect a read error. The chain couples TRBV6-6 to TRBJ1-5; D unclear. CDR3 length equals 13 residues. Germline V gives CDR1 MNHNY, CDR2 SVGAGI (reference sequence). CDR3 in DNA: TGTGCCAGCAGTCCCTCCCTGTCCATGCCCCAGAATTTT. It encodes CASSPSLSMPQNF.

This clonotype was counted ten times or more. The chain has TRBV7-6 and TRBJ1-1; 7 nucleotides line up with TRBD1. The V segment lost 2 bases and the J segment 4 bases; nucleotides outside the gene matches: 4. This CDR3 contains 14 residues. Germline V gives CDR1 SGHVS, CDR2 FNYEAQ. The CDR3 loop reads CASSLQGVGTEAFF. DNA of the CDR3: TGTGCCAGCAGCTTACAGGGGGTGGGCACTGAAGCTTTCTTT.

A few counts support this clonotype. A much larger clonotype is one base distant, so this may be a read error. J is TRBJ2-1 and V is TRBV5-4; no firm D call. The CDR3 totals 13 residues. V was shortened by 0 bases and J by 4 bases, with 5 bases between the two germline ends. The germline V gene encodes CDR1 SGHNT and CDR2 YYREEE (reference sequence). CDR3 residues: CASSLEEYNEQFF. In DNA, the CDR3 is TGTGCCAGCAGCTTGGAAGAATACAATGAGCAGTTCTTC.

Concerning this clonotype itself: It may be a read error: a sequence one base away is much more abundant. This chain connects TRBV20-1 to TRBJ2-3, with TRBD1 matching 9 bases. Germline CDR1 reads DFQATT; CDR2 reads SNEGSKA (reference sequence). CDR3 size: 13 residues. CDR3 in DNA: TGCAGTGCCACACAGGGGGCCACAGATACGAAGTATTTT. Translation gives CSATQGATDTKYF.

This clonotype rates as medium-sized. The V and J genes are TRBV4-1 and TRBJ1-4, with D unresolved. V lost 2 bases and J lost 8, with 9 bases in between. Germline V CDR1 and CDR2: MGHRA, YSYEKL. The CDR3 sequence is 13 residues long. The CDR3 region is CASSQWQREKLFF. In nucleotides, the CDR3 is TGCGCCAGCAGCCAATGGCAACGAGAAAAACTGTTTTTT.

This clonotype was counted ten times or more. The chain has TRBV27 and TRBJ2-1; 8 bases fit TRBD1. J was trimmed by 2 bases and V by 5 bases; bases with no gene match: 5. The CDR3 runs 15 residues. The V gene's germline CDR1 is MNHEY and CDR2 SMNVEV (reference sequence). The CDR3 region has the DNA TGTGCCAGCAGTCCCCAGGACAGGGCCTACAATGAGCAGTTCTTC. Protein sequence: CASSPQDRAYNEQFF.

There are many counts of this clonotype. The rearrangement joins TRBV12-3 or TRBV12-4 to TRBJ2-6, with TRBD1 matching over 7 bases. After removal of 5 bases from V and 2 bases from J, the junction contained 3 bases not matched to a gene. The CDR3 runs 15 residues. The CDR3 loop reads CASSPQGAGANVLTF. As DNA, the CDR3 is TGTGCCAGCAGTCCGCAGGGGGCTGGGGCCAACGTCCTGACTTTC.

At least ten counts were recorded for this clonotype. The chain combines TRBV2 with TRBJ2-1; D is undetermined. CDR1 and CDR2 from the germline V gene are SNHLY and FYNNEI. V lost 4 bases, J lost 7 bases, and 8 bases lay in between. The CDR3 is 12 residues long. The CDR3 DNA reads TGTGCCAGCAGTGTAGGCCTTAATGAGCAGTTCTTC. It specifies CASSVGLNEQFF. The variable domain in full, completed from reference TRBV2 and TRBJ2-1, reads EPEVTQTPSHQVTQMGQEVILRCVPISNHLYFYWYRQILGQKVEFLVSFYNNEISEKSEIFDDQFSVERPDGSNFTLKIRSTKLEDSAMYFCASSVGLNEQFFGPGTRLTVL.

This clonotype was picked up many times. The chain combines TRBV12-3 or TRBV12-4 with TRBJ2-2; 11 positions match TRBD2. The length of the CDR3 is 14 residues. The V and J ends lost 8 bases and 1 base, in that order; junction bases with no gene match: 0. DNA for the CDR3: TGTGCCAGCGGACTAGCGGGGAACACCGGGGAGCTGTTTTTT. Protein sequence: CASGLAGNTGELFF.